Listed below are T cell receptor beta chains from one sample, sequenced in a study of identical twins. From the 5' RACE reads, TCRdb called clonotypes with MiXCR, one entry per CDR3 protein. The data show some 1,700,000 distinct CDR3 sequences, roughly 35% seen once. The specimen sequenced was cord blood. The source of these receptors is a newborn girl in good health. Each CDR3 is given with its conserved first and last residue. The D gene is left open where the match is weak. Size values are once, few and many counts, or a class for expanded clones, and some rows have none.

v_gene: TRBV20-1; d_gene: TRBD1; j_gene: TRBJ2-3; abundance: NA; CDR3nt: TGCAGTGCGCGAATAGGACAGGGGAGGAGTGATACGCAGTATTTT; CDR3aa: CSARIGQGRSDTQYF
v_gene: TRBV10-3; d_gene: NA; j_gene: TRBJ2-5; abundance: few; CDR3nt: TGTGCCATCAGTGAGTTTTCGGAAGAGACCCAGTACTTC; CDR3aa: CAISEFSEETQYF
v_gene: TRBV7-6; d_gene: TRBD2; j_gene: TRBJ2-1; abundance: NA; CDR3nt: TGTGCCAGCAGCTTATCTCTTAAGCTAGCGGGAGCCGATGAGCAGTTCTTC; CDR3aa: CASSLSLKLAGADEQFF
v_gene: TRBV2; d_gene: NA; j_gene: TRBJ1-3; abundance: NA; CDR3nt: TGTGCCAGCAGTGAAGCGCGGGTCTCTGGAAACACCATATATTTT; CDR3aa: CASSEARVSGNTIYF
v_gene: TRBV20-1; d_gene: TRBD2; j_gene: TRBJ2-3; abundance: NA; CDR3nt: TGCAGTGCTACCGGACTAGCAGGTCTGGCAGATACGCAGTATTTT; CDR3aa: CSATGLAGLADTQYF
v_gene: TRBV5-6; d_gene: TRBD2; j_gene: TRBJ2-7; abundance: NA; CDR3nt: TGTGCCAGCAGCTTGCGCATAGCGGGAGTCCTCACCTACGAGCAGTACTTC; CDR3aa: CASSLRIAGVLTYEQYF
v_gene: TRBV5-1; d_gene: NA; j_gene: TRBJ2-7; abundance: NA; CDR3nt: TGCGCCAGCAGCTTGGAAATATGGGGGCGTTCCTACGAGCAGTACTTC; CDR3aa: CASSLEIWGRSYEQYF
v_gene: TRBV10-3; d_gene: NA; j_gene: TRBJ1-1; abundance: many; CDR3nt: TGTGCCATCAGTGACAGGGACACTGAAGCTTTCTTT; CDR3aa: CAISDRDTEAFF
v_gene: TRBV18; d_gene: NA; j_gene: TRBJ2-7; abundance: NA; CDR3nt: TGTGCCAGCACACCAATAATCCGGGACGGCTCCTACGAGCAGTACTTC; CDR3aa: CASTPIIRDGSYEQYF
v_gene: TRBV28; d_gene: NA; j_gene: TRBJ2-1; abundance: few; CDR3nt: TGTGCCAGCACCAACGGGTTCTTCTACGAGCAGTTCTTC; CDR3aa: CASTNGFFYEQFF